The next 8 T cell receptor beta chains were all read from a single sample in a study of blood T cell repertoires in COVID-19. The data were produced by immunoSEQ multiplex PCR, yet TCRdb's version contains in-frame clones alone and is incomplete. The sample has about 100,000 clones; 85% to 90% are singletons. The sequencing input was peripheral blood. The receptors come from a human donor in a cohort sampled during active COVID-19.

The V call is TRBV28, the J call TRBJ2-3; D is undetermined. Germline CDR1 is MDHEN and CDR2 is SYDVKM. Between the trimmed V and J ends, which lost 3 bases and 4 bases, there was a span of 8 bases. The CDR3 loop spans 13 amino acids. CDR3 nucleotides: TGTGCCAGCAGTTTTCGGTTGGCAGATACGCAGTATTTT. Protein: CASSFRLADTQYF.

This clone was observed a few times. The V and J genes are TRBV7-9 and TRBJ1-5; the D gene is possibly TRBD1 (6 bases). This CDR3 is 14 amino acids long. The germline V and J ends were trimmed by 4 bases and 1 base, with 8 bases remaining between them. Germline values: CDR1 SEHNR, CDR2 FQNEAQ (reference sequence). As DNA, the CDR3 is TGTGCCAGCAGCTGGGACACCAGCAATCAGCCCCAGCATTTT. This translates into CASSWDTSNQPQHF.

The rearrangement uses TRBV20-1 and TRBJ2-1; 7 bases fit TRBD1. V shed 3 bases and J 3 bases; nucleotides not matched to a gene: 14. The CDR3 covers 17 residues. Germline CDR1 DFQATT, CDR2 SNEGSKA (reference sequence). The CDR3 region is CSASFSHGTANYNEQFF. CDR3 bases: TGCAGTGCTAGTTTTTCTCACGGGACAGCTAACTACAATGAGCAGTTCTTC.

This clone was recorded once. DNA for the CDR3: TGTGCCAGCAGTTACCGTAGCGGGAGGGGGGGTCTACAAGAGACCCAGTACTTC. Protein product: CASSYRSGRGGLQETQYF. The chain joins TRBV6-2 or TRBV6-3 to TRBJ2-5; 11 bases match TRBD2. This CDR3 comprises 18 residues. Germline loops: CDR1 MNHEY, CDR2 SVGEGT. The trim removed 2 bases at V and 2 bases at J, leaving 10 bases unmatched.

The genes are TRBV28 and TRBJ1-5, with D possibly TRBD1 on 6 matching bases. This CDR3 is 15 amino acids long. CDR1 is MDHEN, CDR2 SYDVKM, per germline. V lost 6 bases and J 3 bases, leaving 15 bases between the germline ends. The CDR3 reads CASRNPQGNNQPQHF. The CDR3 region has the DNA TGTGCCAGCAGGAACCCACAGGGAAACAATCAGCCCCAGCATTTT.

The chain employs TRBV10-3 and TRBJ1-2; the match to TRBD1 covers 8 bases. V gave up 6 bases and J gave up 3 bases; unmatched junction bases: 6. The CDR3 consists of 14 residues. The germline V gene has CDR1 ENHRY and CDR2 SYGVKD. The CDR3, as DNA: TGTGCCATCAGGCAGGGGACAGGTGACTATGGCTACACCTTC. Residues: CAIRQGTGDYGYTF.

The V gene is TRBV6-5, the J gene TRBJ1-6; D remains unclear. Germline CDR1 and CDR2: MNHEY and SVGAGI. CDR3 size: 13 residues. The germline V and J ends were trimmed by 3 bases and 10 bases, with 10 bases remaining between them. The CDR3 region is CASSYKGVSPLHF. CDR3 DNA sequence: TGTGCCAGCAGTTATAAAGGAGTCTCACCCCTCCACTTT.

This clone was observed a handful of times. The chain recombines TRBV20-1 with TRBJ2-1; perhaps TRBD2 as D (5 bases). There are 14 residues in the CDR3. V was clipped by 3 bases and J by 3 bases, with 12 bases between them. Germline lookup yields CDR1 DFQATT and CDR2 SNEGSKA (reference sequence). CDR3 residues: CSASRLAIYNEQFF. The CDR3 coding sequence is TGCAGTGCTAGTCGGCTAGCAATCTACAATGAGCAGTTCTTC.